This TCR beta chain was documented in a study of cytomegalovirus exposure and HLA in healthy donors. Broader study findings: In a later analysis, TCR beta V- and J-gene trimming showed a link to a missense DCLRE1C variant. Later findings reportedly placed an Asian-associated ancestry cluster below the approximately 650-donor mean for N-insertions. The study put some 150 TCR beta chains on its list as cytomegalovirus-associated.

The PCR used 60 Vbeta and 13 Jbeta primers. This table comes from immunoSEQ multiplex PCR, and its TCRdb copy is limited to in-frame clones, with some not included. The sample records 150,000 to 200,000 clones, 70% to 75% being singletons. Healthy donors of bone marrow made up the group. As concerns this clone: The antigen remains unidentified.

The V and J ends lost 4 bases and 6 bases, in that order; junction bases with no gene match: 13. Germline CDR1 is SEHNR and CDR2 is FQNEAQ (reference sequence). This CDR3 comprises 17 residues. Material: PBMCs. This TCR derives from a man between 18 and 35 years old in good health and CMV-seropositive. The J gene is TRBJ1-1, the V gene TRBV7-9, with 11 bases fitting TRBD1. CDR3 amino acids: CASSSIPGQGVQAEAFF. Written as DNA, the CDR3 is TGTGCCAGCAGCTCCATACCGGGACAGGGGGTACAGGCTGAAGCTTTCTTT.